Shown below are 26 T cell receptor beta chains from a single sample sequenced in a study of T cell repertoires in cytomegalovirus infection. These TCRs' antigens remain unknown. Via MiXCR, TCRdb re-called the reads, giving one row per CDR3 protein. The sample lists approximately 300,000 distinct CDR3 sequences, about 25% seen once, with about 14% in the top ten. Source: cultured PBMCs, taken from culture after CMV antigen stimulation. The receptors originated from a human donor in good health (CMV status not recorded). Some clones in this sample may be carry-over from other donors' samples.

This clonotype was found a few times. The chain joins TRBV12-3 or TRBV12-4 to TRBJ2-4, with 7 bases fitting TRBD1. The CDR3 spans 16 residues. V trimming: 3 bases; J trimming: 4 bases; junction bases outside the gene matches: 9. The CDR3 DNA reads TGTGCCAGCAGTTTGGGTCGTTGGGACAGAAAAAACATTCAGTACTTC. Translating gives CASSLGRWDRKNIQYF.

This rearrangement joins TRBV4-3 to TRBJ2-2, with D tentatively TRBD1 or TRBD2 (5 bases each). Germline CDR1 is LGHNA and CDR2 is YSLEER. Trimming took off 0 bases at V and 7 bases at J, with 9 bases between the two ends. The CDR3 runs to 14 residues. CDR3 residues: CASSQDGTVGELFF. CDR3 sequence (DNA): TGCGCCAGCAGCCAAGATGGGACGGTCGGGGAGCTGTTTTTT.

V usage is TRBV27 and J usage is TRBJ2-1; 10 positions agree with TRBD2. V shed 4 bases and J 12 bases; nucleotides not matched to a gene: 12. Germline V lookup: CDR1 MNHEY, CDR2 SMNVEV (reference sequence). The CDR3 extends over 15 amino acids. The CDR3 DNA reads as TGTGCCAGCAGTTCCTCTAGCGGGAGAAGCGGGGGGCAGTTCTTC. Its protein is CASSSSSGRSGGQFF.

This chain joins TRBV6-6 and TRBJ1-2; 7 positions match TRBD1. Per germline, CDR1 MNHNY and CDR2 SVGAGI (reference sequence). The CDR3 runs to 15 residues. Trimming cost V 5 bases and J 4 bases; bases outside gene matches: 10. Here the CDR3 reads CASSKSDRPAYGYTF. CDR3 DNA sequence: TGTGCCAGCAGTAAGTCGGACAGGCCGGCCTATGGCTACACCTTC.

This clonotype was detected only once. The rearrangement joins TRBV20-1 to TRBJ2-2, with D tentatively TRBD1 (5 bases). Per germline, CDR1 DFQATT and CDR2 SNEGSKA (reference sequence). The CDR3 has 14 amino acids. V lost 5 bases and J 3 bases, leaving 13 bases between the germline ends. The CDR3 DNA is TGCAGTGCTCCCAGGGTGAAGGACACCGGGGAGCTGTTTTTT. Translated: CSAPRVKDTGELFF.

This chain connects TRBV6-2 or TRBV6-3 to TRBJ2-1; possible D gene TRBD1, 6 bases. The CDR3 is made up of 13 amino acids. Trimming took off 7 bases at V and 8 bases at J, with 15 bases between the two ends. Germline lookup yields CDR1 MNHEY and CDR2 SVGEGT. The CDR3: CASKLQGVDEQFF. In DNA, the CDR3 is TGTGCCAGCAAATTACAGGGTGTGGATGAGCAGTTCTTC.

This rearrangement joins TRBV12-3 or TRBV12-4 to TRBJ2-7; TRBD2 aligns across 10 bases. With V trimmed by 6 bases and J by 6 bases, 5 bases remained unmatched. The CDR3 spans 13 residues. In nucleotides, the CDR3 is TGTGCCAGCAGCCTACTAGCGGGAAGCGAGCAGTACGTC. This codes for CASSLLAGSEQYV.

The chain carries TRBV30 and TRBJ2-1; 9 bases map to TRBD2. V dropped 5 bases and J dropped 5; count of bases not matched to a gene: 4. CDR1 and CDR2 (germline): GTSNPN, SVGIG (reference sequence). The CDR3 is 13 amino acids. CDR3 amino acids: CAWGLATHNEQFF. DNA of the CDR3: TGTGCCTGGGGACTAGCGACCCACAATGAGCAGTTCTTC.

The rearrangement links TRBV5-6 to TRBJ2-1, with D unclear. Germline values: CDR1 SGHDT, CDR2 YYEEEE. V shed 5 bases and J shed 4 bases, with 10 bases lying between them. The CDR3 spans 13 residues. The CDR3 DNA reads as TGTGCCAGCAGTGATTCTTTGTACAATGAGCAGTTCTTC. It encodes CASSDSLYNEQFF. The full variable domain, rest sourced from reference TRBV5-6 and TRBJ2-1, is DAGVTQSPTHLIKTRGQQVTLRCSPKSGHDTVSWYQQALGQGPQFIFQYYEEEERQRGNFPDRFSGHQFPNYSSELNVNALLLGDSALYLCASSDSLYNEQFFGPGTRLTVL.

This chain uses TRBV6-6 with TRBJ1-5; 9 positions agree with TRBD1. The V gene's germline CDR1 is MNHNY and CDR2 SVGAGI (reference sequence). J lost 6 bases, V lost 6 bases, and 9 bases had no gene match. The length of the CDR3 is 15 residues. CDR3 protein: CASRAGTGMVQPQHF. CDR3 DNA sequence: TGTGCCAGCAGGGCCGGGACAGGGATGGTTCAGCCCCAGCATTTT.

Note on this clonotype: A much larger clone is a single base away; this may be a read error. The genes are TRBV7-8 and TRBJ2-3, with TRBD2 matching 7 bases. Germline CDR1 is SGHVS and CDR2 is FQNEAQ. V trimming: 3 bases; J trimming: 5 bases; junction bases outside the gene matches: 8. The CDR3 consists of 15 residues. The CDR3 nucleotides read TGTGCCAGCAGCTTTCGATCCTTAGCGGGAGATACGCAGTATTTT. Translated: CASSFRSLAGDTQYF.

This clonotype was counted at least ten times. This sequence joins TRBV5-4 and TRBJ2-1; maybe TRBD2 (5 bases). There are 16 residues in the CDR3. The germline gives CDR1 SGHNT, CDR2 YYREEE (reference sequence). V gave up 5 bases and J gave up 3 bases, with 18 bases separating them. CDR3 in DNA: TGTGCCAGCAGGTTTGGCCTGGAGGCCGACTACAATGAGCAGTTCTTC. This sequence encodes CASRFGLEADYNEQFF.

This chain joins TRBV7-2 and TRBJ2-3; no reliable D call. Trimming cost V 5 bases and J 6 bases, with 15 bases left between them. The CDR3 consists of 14 residues. Germline lookup yields CDR1 SGHTA and CDR2 FQGNSA. The DNA of the CDR3 is TGTGCCAGCAGCCAACTCGACGGGCCGGATACGCAGTATTTT. As protein: CASSQLDGPDTQYF.

The chain employs TRBV4-1 and TRBJ2-3; TRBD1 matches at 7 bases. Germline CDR1 MGHRA, CDR2 YSYEKL. The ends lost 0 bases at V and 6 bases at J; junction bases unmatched: 6. The CDR3 runs 15 residues. The CDR3: CASSQETGVIDTQYF. The CDR3 nucleotides are TGCGCCAGCAGCCAAGAAACAGGGGTGATCGATACGCAGTATTTT.

This chain uses TRBV7-9 with TRBJ1-4; possibly TRBD1 for D (6 bases). The CDR3 has 13 residues. Trimming left V 5 bases short and J 8 bases short, with 12 bases between. CDR1 and CDR2 (germline): SEHNR, FQNEAQ (reference sequence). In nucleotides, the CDR3 is TGTGCCAGCAGCCGGAGGGGACAAGAAAAACTGTTTTTT. Translating it yields CASSRRGQEKLFF.

The chain links TRBV4-3 to TRBJ1-2; D unclear. CDR3 length: 14 amino acids. Germline V gene lookup returns CDR1 LGHNA and CDR2 YSLEER. V was trimmed by 0 bases and J by 7 bases, leaving 12 bases between them. Written as DNA, the CDR3 is TGCGCCAGCAGCCAAGAGATTCGGGGAGGTGGCTACACCTTC. Protein: CASSQEIRGGGYTF.

The chain is built from TRBV7-4 and TRBJ1-1; TRBD1 aligns across 9 bases. Germline CDR1 is SGHVT and CDR2 is SQSDAQ. V lost 5 bases to trimming and J lost 6 bases; unmatched junction nucleotides: 7. The CDR3 has 14 amino acids. This CDR3 reads CASSRTGGISEAFF. CDR3 in DNA: TGTGCCAGCAGCCGAACAGGGGGCATATCTGAAGCTTTCTTT.

This clonotype came up a few times. V is TRBV5-1 and J is TRBJ2-3, with D perhaps matching TRBD1 or TRBD2 (5 bases each). Germline CDR1 and CDR2: SGHRS and YFSETQ. The ends were cut back, 4 bases at V and 2 bases at J, with 11 bases in the middle. This CDR3 contains 14 residues. The CDR3 bases are TGCGCCAGCAGCCCCCGAGGGGTCACAGATACGCAGTATTTT. Translating gives CASSPRGVTDTQYF.

This chain links TRBV7-6 with TRBJ2-1; 9 bases fit TRBD1. The V and J ends lost 4 bases and 5 bases, in that order; junction bases with no gene match: 9. There are 16 residues in the CDR3. Germline V gives CDR1 SGHVS, CDR2 FNYEAQ. CDR3 coding DNA: TGTGCCAGCAGCTCAACAGGGGGCGATAACCACAATGAGCAGTTCTTC. Translation gives CASSSTGGDNHNEQFF.

This clonotype occurred many times. The chain carries TRBV7-3 and TRBJ2-3; 7 bases agree with TRBD2. V gave up 1 base and J gave up 5 bases; unmatched junction bases: 3. This CDR3 region has 14 residues. The germline V gene encodes CDR1 SGHTA and CDR2 FQGTGA. The CDR3 loop reads CASSLNQRGDTQYF. DNA for the CDR3: TGTGCCAGCAGCTTAAACCAGCGGGGAGATACGCAGTATTTT.

The chain is built from TRBV24-1 and TRBJ1-1; unclear D gene. CDR1 KGHDR and CDR2 SFDVKD come from the germline V gene. This CDR3 is built from 12 residues. V was clipped by 5 bases and J by 3 bases, with 6 bases between them. In DNA, the CDR3 is TGTGCCACCAGTGCCACTGACACTGAAGCTTTCTTT. It translates to CATSATDTEAFF.

This clonotype was found a few times. This rearrangement joins TRBV14 to TRBJ2-1; weak D call: TRBD1 (6 bases). Germline-derived CDR1 and CDR2 are SGHDN and FVKESK. The CDR3 extends over 14 amino acids. V was pared by 0 bases and J by 6 bases, with 9 bases between. CDR3 in amino acids: CASSQDLGGNEQFF. The CDR3 nucleotides read TGTGCCAGCAGCCAAGATTTAGGGGGCAATGAGCAGTTCTTC.

This clonotype was seen only a few times. The rearrangement uses TRBV7-6 and TRBJ2-7, with TRBD2 identical over 11 bases. CDR1 SGHVS and CDR2 FNYEAQ come from the germline V gene. V shed 5 bases, J shed 6 bases, and the junction held 9 bases outside the gene matches. CDR3 size: 15 residues. As DNA, the CDR3 is TGTGCCAGCAGCCTGCTAGCGGGGGGTCTGGTCGAGCAGTACTTC. Amino acids: CASSLLAGGLVEQYF.

The chain joins TRBV24-1 to TRBJ2-7; no reliable D call. The CDR3 loop spans 14 amino acids. V lost 3 bases and J lost 2, with 10 bases in between. The V gene's germline CDR1 is KGHDR and CDR2 SFDVKD. CDR3 in DNA: TGTGCCACCAGTGATGGAAATCCCCCCTACGAGCAGTACTTC. This translates into CATSDGNPPYEQYF.

This clonotype was picked up a small number of times. The V and J genes are TRBV28 and TRBJ1-6; 7 nucleotides align to TRBD1. J gave up 5 bases and V 5 bases, and 9 bases lay outside the gene matches. This CDR3 has 16 residues. In germline, CDR1 is MDHEN, CDR2 SYDVKM. The chain's CDR3 is CASSPRQGLNNSPLHF. CDR3 bases: TGTGCCAGCAGTCCCAGACAGGGCCTCAATAATTCACCCCTCCACTTT.

In this sample, this clonotype turned up many times. The genes are TRBV7-2 and TRBJ1-4; no definite D call. The CDR3 has 13 amino acids. The V and J ends lost 5 bases and 5 bases respectively, with 9 bases between them. Germline V gives CDR1 SGHTA, CDR2 FQGNSA. This CDR3 reads CASSVSINEKLFF. Written as DNA, the CDR3 is TGTGCCAGCAGCGTCTCGATAAATGAAAAACTGTTTTTT.